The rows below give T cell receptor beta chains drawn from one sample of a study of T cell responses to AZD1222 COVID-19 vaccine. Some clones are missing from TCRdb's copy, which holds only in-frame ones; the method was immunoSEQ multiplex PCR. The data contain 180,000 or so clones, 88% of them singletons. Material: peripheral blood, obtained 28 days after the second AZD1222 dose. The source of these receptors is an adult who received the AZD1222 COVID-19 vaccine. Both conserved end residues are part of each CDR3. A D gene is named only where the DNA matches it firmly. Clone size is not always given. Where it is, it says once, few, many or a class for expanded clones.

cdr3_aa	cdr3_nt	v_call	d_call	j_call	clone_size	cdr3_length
CSARDLVIQYF	TGCAGTGCTAGAGATCTAGTCATTCAGTACTTC	TRBV20-1	.	TRBJ2-4	.	11
CASSGDAGELFF	TGTGCCAGCAGCGGGGACGCCGGGGAGCTGTTTTTT	TRBV7-3	.	TRBJ2-2	.	12
CASSSRLAGGEQYF	TGTGCCAGCAGTTCGCGACTAGCGGGAGGGGAGCAGTACTTC	TRBV27	TRBD2	TRBJ2-7	.	14
CASSRGASGGGSGELFF	TGTGCCAGCAGCCGAGGGGCTAGCGGGGGTGGGAGCGGGGAGCTGTTTTTT	TRBV25-1	TRBD2	TRBJ2-2	.	17
CASSLSGGETQYF	TGTGCCAGCAGTTTATCGGGGGGGGAGACCCAGTACTTC	TRBV27	TRBD2	TRBJ2-5	once	13
CASSLLGALAKNIQYF	TGTGCCAGCAGTTTATTAGGGGCTCTAGCCAAAAACATTCAGTACTTC	TRBV27	.	TRBJ2-4	once	16
CASSLLGTSPGELFF	TGTGCCAGCAGCCTTCTCGGGACCTCCCCCGGGGAGCTGTTTTTT	TRBV7-9	.	TRBJ2-2	.	15
CSVVDRGYGYTF	TGCAGCGTCGTGGACAGGGGCTATGGCTACACCTTC	TRBV29-1	TRBD1	TRBJ1-2	.	12
CASRLKGGISGSPLHF	TGTGCCAGCAGATTGAAAGGGGGCATTTCGGGTTCACCCCTCCACTTT	TRBV27	TRBD1	TRBJ1-6	.	16
CASRQGQGAHEQYF	TGCGCCAGCAGACAAGGACAGGGGGCGCACGAGCAGTACTTC	TRBV5-1	TRBD1	TRBJ2-7	.	14
CASGTSGRAGTQYF	TGTGCCAGCGGGACTAGCGGGAGGGCGGGTACGCAGTATTTT	TRBV27	TRBD2	TRBJ2-3	.	14
CIVWAELNYGYTF	TGCATTGTCTGGGCAGAACTTAACTATGGCTACACCTTC	TRBV7-9	.	TRBJ1-2	.	13
CASSHALAGGPYNEQFF	TGCGCCAGCAGCCATGCATTAGCGGGAGGGCCCTACAATGAGCAGTTCTTC	TRBV4-1	TRBD2	TRBJ2-1	.	17
CASSFPSTDTQYF	TGTGCCAGCAGCTTTCCTAGCACAGATACGCAGTATTTT	TRBV7-9	.	TRBJ2-3	.	13
CASSLGTSGSPEGNEQFF	TGTGCCAGCAGCCTTGGGACTAGCGGGAGCCCAGAGGGGAATGAGCAGTTCTTC	TRBV4-2	TRBD2	TRBJ2-1	.	18
CASSLGNTGELFF	TGCGCCAGCAGCTTGGGTAACACCGGGGAGCTGTTTTTT	TRBV5-1	.	TRBJ2-2	.	13
CASSLRDSTYEQYF	TGTGCCAGCAGCTTAAGGGACAGCACCTACGAGCAGTACTTC	TRBV5-4	TRBD1	TRBJ2-7	.	14
CAWSVSSGRAYEQYF	TGTGCCTGGAGTGTGTCTAGCGGGAGGGCCTACGAGCAGTACTTC	TRBV30	TRBD2	TRBJ2-7	.	15
CASSLDVRGTEAFF	TGTGCCAGCAGTTTAGATGTGAGGGGAACTGAAGCTTTCTTT	TRBV28	.	TRBJ1-1	few	14
CASSSEFQGDKNIQYF	TGTGCCAGCAGTTCCGAATTCCAGGGTGACAAAAACATTCAGTACTTC	TRBV6-5	.	TRBJ2-4	.	16
CASSLERNTEAFF	TGTGCCAGCAGCTTAGAGAGGAACACTGAAGCTTTCTTT	TRBV11-2	.	TRBJ1-1	.	13
CASSQDMLPGELFF	TGCGCCAGCAGCCAAGATATGCTCCCCGGGGAGCTGTTTTTT	TRBV4-3	.	TRBJ2-2	.	14
CASSGIQYF	TGTGCCAGTAGCGGGATCCAGTACTTC	TRBV3-1/TRBV3-2	TRBD2	TRBJ2-4	.	9
CSAAGGTETQYF	TGCAGCGCCGCCGGGGGAACGGAGACCCAGTACTTC	TRBV29-1	.	TRBJ2-5	.	12
CASSEKIGSSTDTQYF	TGTGCCAGCAGTGAGAAGATCGGGTCCTCCACAGATACGCAGTATTTT	TRBV6-1	.	TRBJ2-3	.	16
CARLWRTRGRELFF	TGTGCAAGGCTCTGGAGGACCCGGGGCCGGGAGCTGTTTTTT	TRBV6-5	.	TRBJ2-2	.	14
CASSTFSGGKEQYF	TGTGCCAGCTCAACGTTCAGCGGGGGGAAGGAGCAGTACTTC	TRBV28	TRBD2	TRBJ2-7	.	14